One sample yielded the 32 T cell receptor beta chains listed below, sequenced in a study of T cell repertoires in cytomegalovirus infection. Via MiXCR, TCRdb re-called the reads, giving one row per CDR3 protein. Among around 630,000 distinct CDR3 sequences, 20% to 30% were seen once, and the ten largest hold roughly 8%. What was sequenced was CD8+ T cells from PBMCs. Receptors originate from a human donor in good health (CMV status not recorded). Some clones in this sample may be carry-over from other donors' samples.

The chain is built from TRBV5-1 and TRBJ2-2; D gene unclear. The CDR3 is made up of 15 amino acids. The germline V gene encodes CDR1 SGHRS and CDR2 YFSETQ. Trimming stripped 0 bases from V and 1 base from J, with 7 bases between. CDR3 DNA sequence: TGCGCCAGCAGCTTGGTCGAAGAGAACACCGGGGAGCTGTTTTTT. It translates to CASSLVEENTGELFF.

In this sample, this clonotype turned up many times. This sequence joins TRBV7-2 and TRBJ2-5; 8 positions match TRBD2. The junction had 9 bases not matched to a gene; V was cut back by 5 bases and J by 1 base. The CDR3 runs to 16 residues. Germline V gene sequence: CDR1 SGHTA, CDR2 FQGNSA. The CDR3 DNA sequence: TGTGCCAGCAGCAACCCCTTGGGGACTAGCCAAGAGACCCAGTACTTC. Residues: CASSNPLGTSQETQYF. Full variable domain (remainder filled in from reference TRBV7-2 and TRBJ2-5): GAGVSQSPSNKVTEKGKDVELRCDPISGHTALYWYRQSLGQGLEFLIYFQGNSAPDKSGLPSDRFSAERTGGSVSTLTIQRTQQEDSAVYLCASSNPLGTSQETQYFGPGTRLLVL.

This clonotype was recorded at least ten times. The chain has TRBV6-2 or TRBV6-3 and TRBJ2-5; unclear D gene. Germline CDR1 is MNHEY and CDR2 is SVGEGT. The CDR3 is 14 amino acids. Trimming pared 4 bases from V and 5 bases from J, leaving 14 bases between. CDR3 protein: CASSFTPGYETQYF. CDR3 coding DNA: TGTGCCAGCAGTTTCACCCCCGGGTACGAGACCCAGTACTTC.

This clonotype was picked up one time. A read error may be the cause here, since a much bigger clone is one base away. The V and J genes are TRBV7-2 and TRBJ2-2; D is perhaps TRBD1 or TRBD2 (5 bases each). CDR1 is SGHTA and CDR2 is FQGNSA in the germline V gene. CDR3 size: 16 residues. The CDR3 DNA sequence: TGTGCCAGCAGCTTAAACGGGGCTTCGAACACCGGGGATCTGTTTTTT. Translation gives CASSLNGASNTGDLFF.

This clonotype was counted at least ten times. The V gene is TRBV7-9, the J gene TRBJ2-3, with no clear D. V was cut by 4 bases and J by 10 bases, with 21 bases left in between. Per the germline V gene, CDR1 is SEHNR and CDR2 is FQNEAQ (reference sequence). This CDR3 has 15 amino acids. CDR3 coding DNA: TGTGCCAGCAGCTCCCTTTCTATCACACTATCCCCGCAGTATTTT. Residues: CASSSLSITLSPQYF.

The rearrangement links TRBV3-1 to TRBJ1-6; D remains unclear. Trimming took 4 bases from V and 16 from J, leaving 14 bases between them. CDR1 and CDR2 (germline): LGHDT, YNNKEL (reference sequence). There are 12 residues in the CDR3. As DNA, the CDR3 is TGTGCCAGCAGCCCGGACTGGTGGGAACTCCACTTT. Protein: CASSPDWWELHF.

The sample holds many counts of this clonotype. V usage is TRBV20-1 and J usage is TRBJ2-7; 7 bases match TRBD1. The J segment lost 2 bases and the V segment lost 6 bases, leaving 4 bases of the junction unmatched. Per germline, CDR1 DFQATT and CDR2 SNEGSKA (reference sequence). The CDR3 length is 12 residues. CDR3 DNA sequence: TGCAGTGCCAGGGGGACAGCCTACGAGCAGTACTTC. It yields the protein CSARGTAYEQYF.

This clonotype has ten or more counts. This CDR3 reads CASSFLRGESDTQYF. In DNA form, the CDR3 reads TGTGCCAGCAGTTTTCTGCGGGGGGAATCAGATACGCAGTATTTT. The rearrangement links TRBV28 to TRBJ2-3; TRBD2 matches at 8 bases. V was clipped by 3 bases and J by 4 bases; unmatched bases: 6. The CDR3 spans 15 residues. Germline V gene lookup returns CDR1 MDHEN and CDR2 SYDVKM.

V gene TRBV7-3 combines with J gene TRBJ1-1, with D tentatively TRBD1 (6 bases). Germline loops: CDR1 SGHTA, CDR2 FQGTGA. The CDR3 runs to 17 residues. The ends were cut back, 6 bases at V and 8 bases at J, with 28 bases in the middle. CDR3 DNA: TGTGCCAGCAGGGAGGCGTCGACAGGTAGCCGGATCGCCGAAGCTTTCTTT. This sequence encodes CASREASTGSRIAEAFF.

The chain couples TRBV28 to TRBJ2-5; D not certain. Germline V gives CDR1 MDHEN, CDR2 SYDVKM. V dropped 6 bases and J dropped 1 base, with 12 bases sitting between them. CDR3 length: 14 amino acids. The chain's CDR3 is CASSLTQTQETQYF. Here the CDR3 DNA reads TGTGCCAGCAGCTTGACTCAGACCCAAGAGACCCAGTACTTC.

This clonotype was detected a few times. The rearrangement links TRBV11-2 to TRBJ2-7; D uncertain. The CDR3 is 12 residues long. Deletions cut 5 bases from V and 5 bases from J, with 10 bases between. Germline CDR1 reads SGHAT; CDR2 reads FQNNGV. CDR3 protein: CASSPNPNEQYF. The CDR3 coding sequence is TGTGCCAGCAGCCCAAATCCGAACGAGCAGTACTTC.

The chain uses TRBV29-1 and TRBJ2-1, with TRBD2 matching 12 bases. This CDR3 has 17 amino acids. Trimming took 8 bases from V and 4 from J; bases not matched to a gene: 15. CDR1 and CDR2 from the germline V gene are SQVTM and ANQGSEA. The CDR3 sequence is CSLAGLAGGASYNEQFF. CDR3 DNA: TGCAGCCTCGCCGGGCTAGCGGGGGGGGCATCTTACAATGAGCAGTTCTTC.

The CDR3 protein is CASSEYQGVQDTQYF. CDR3 bases: TGTGCCAGCAGTGAATACCAGGGGGTTCAAGATACGCAGTATTTT. The J gene is TRBJ2-3, the V gene TRBV25-1; 7 nucleotides match TRBD1. Germline V lookup: CDR1 MGHDK, CDR2 SYGVNS. With 0 bases clipped from V and 5 bases from J, the junction kept 5 bases outside the gene matches. The CDR3 is 15 residues long.

This clonotype has more than one count but fewer than ten. The chain couples TRBV2 to TRBJ2-3, with a weak D call TRBD2 (6 bases). V was shortened by 6 bases and J by 2 bases, with 18 bases between the two germline ends. The V gene's germline CDR1 is SNHLY and CDR2 FYNNEI. The CDR3 length is 16 residues. The CDR3 loop is CASRARGGRVTDTQYF. The CDR3 DNA follows: TGTGCCAGCAGGGCCCGGGGAGGAAGGGTCACAGATACGCAGTATTTT.

The rearrangement joins TRBV20-1 to TRBJ1-1, with 7 positions matching TRBD1. V lost 1 base to trimming and J lost 1 base; unmatched junction nucleotides: 3. The length of the CDR3 is 14 residues. Germline V CDR1 and CDR2: DFQATT, SNEGSKA (reference sequence). CDR3 nucleotide sequence: TGCAGTGCTAGAGTCTGGGACAGGAACACTGAAGCTTTCTTT. As protein: CSARVWDRNTEAFF.

J is TRBJ2-1 and V is TRBV12-3 or TRBV12-4; D might be TRBD1 or TRBD2, each matching 5 bases. Trimming left V 10 bases short and J 7 bases short, with 20 bases between. The CDR3 covers 14 residues. The CDR3 DNA reads TGTGCCACCTCGGCCGGGACCAGCTCAAATGAGCAGTTCTTC. Its translation: CATSAGTSSNEQFF.

V gene TRBV6-2 or TRBV6-3 combines with J gene TRBJ2-1; 9 bases map to TRBD2. The V segment lost 6 bases and the J segment 7 bases; nucleotides outside the gene matches: 13. Looked up from germline, CDR1 is MNHEY and CDR2 is SVGEGT. The CDR3 extends over 16 amino acids. Here the CDR3 DNA reads TGTGCCAGCAGGGTCCGAGTAGCGGGGGCGTATAATGAGCAGTTCTTC. Protein sequence: CASRVRVAGAYNEQFF.

J is TRBJ1-2 and V is TRBV7-9; D is perhaps TRBD1 (6 bases). V lost 5 bases, J lost 3 bases, and 10 bases lay in between. The length of the CDR3 is 13 residues. Germline values: CDR1 SEHNR, CDR2 FQNEAQ (reference sequence). CDR3 DNA sequence: TGTGCCAGCAGCAGGACAGCTGACTATGGCTACACCTTC. Its protein is CASSRTADYGYTF.

The CDR3 sequence: CASSQGRGFYEQFF. DNA for the CDR3: TGTGCCAGCAGCCAGGGTCGGGGGTTCTATGAGCAGTTCTTC. The gene calls are TRBV14 and TRBJ2-1; tentative D call: TRBD2 (6 bases). CDR3 length equals 14 residues. Trimming removed 3 bases at V and 8 bases at J, with 14 bases between. Germline V gene data show CDR1 as SGHDN and CDR2 as FVKESK.

This clonotype was counted a few times. This chain uses TRBV6-2 or TRBV6-3 with TRBJ2-7, with 10 bases identical to TRBD1. The V gene end was trimmed by 0 bases and the J gene end by 5 bases; junction bases not matched to a gene: 4. Germline V gene data show CDR1 as MNHEY and CDR2 as SVGEGT. The CDR3 is 15 residues long. The CDR3 loop reads CASSYSGQGVHEQYV. Written as DNA, the CDR3 is TGTGCCAGCAGTTACTCTGGACAGGGGGTGCACGAGCAGTACGTC.

V and J are TRBV10-3 and TRBJ2-1; 7 bases match TRBD2. The V segment lost 7 bases and the J segment 0 bases; nucleotides outside the gene matches: 9. Germline V CDR1 and CDR2: ENHRY, SYGVKD. CDR3 size: 16 residues. CDR3 protein: CAITEGRGSSYNEQFF. The CDR3 region has the DNA TGTGCCATCACCGAAGGGCGGGGGAGCTCCTACAATGAGCAGTTCTTC.

This clonotype has only a few counts. The chain employs TRBV14 and TRBJ1-1; 9 bases agree with TRBD1. CDR1 SGHDN and CDR2 FVKESK come from the germline V gene. This CDR3 spans 13 amino acids. V lost 2 bases to trimming and J lost 7 bases; unmatched junction nucleotides: 2. The CDR3 spells CASSQWTGVEAFF. CDR3 bases: TGTGCCAGCAGCCAATGGACAGGGGTTGAAGCTTTCTTT. The whole variable domain, filled in from reference TRBV14 and TRBJ1-1, reads EAGVTQFPSHSVIEKGQTVTLRCDPISGHDNLYWYRRVMGKEIKFLLHFVKESKQDESGMPNNRFLAERTGGTYSTLKVQPAELEDSGVYFCASSQWTGVEAFFGQGTRLTVV.

The chain is built from TRBV5-1 and TRBJ2-3, with D unclear. V lost 0 bases and J lost 4, with 12 bases in between. The germline V gene has CDR1 SGHRS and CDR2 YFSETQ. The length of the CDR3 is 15 residues. This CDR3 is CASSLEGIGSDTQYF. The CDR3 DNA follows: TGCGCCAGCAGCTTGGAAGGGATTGGTTCAGATACGCAGTATTTT.

This clonotype has more than one count but fewer than ten. V is TRBV2 and J is TRBJ1-2, with D possibly matching TRBD1 (5 bases). CDR3 length: 15 amino acids. Germline V gives CDR1 SNHLY, CDR2 FYNNEI. Trimming removed 4 bases at V and 0 bases at J, with 12 bases between. The CDR3 here is CASSGWQDTNYGYTF. CDR3 bases: TGTGCCAGCAGTGGCTGGCAGGACACTAACTATGGCTACACCTTC.

This clonotype was counted a few times. This chain uses TRBV27 with TRBJ1-2; the D is unclear. The V end was cut by 10 bases, the J end by 7 bases, with 19 bases between. Germline lookup yields CDR1 MNHEY and CDR2 SMNVEV (reference sequence). The CDR3 has 13 amino acids. This chain's CDR3 is CATSSYLWGGYTF. The CDR3 DNA follows: TGTGCCACGTCTAGTTACCTATGGGGTGGCTACACCTTC.

This clonotype was observed a handful of times. The V and J genes are TRBV7-9 and TRBJ2-1, with D tentatively TRBD1 or TRBD2 (7 bases each). CDR1 and CDR2 from the germline V gene are SEHNR and FQNEAQ (reference sequence). This CDR3 comprises 14 residues. Trimming removed 5 bases from V and 8 bases from J, with 16 bases in between. CDR3 in amino acids: CASSHPQGGHEQFF. The DNA for the CDR3 is TGTGCCAGCAGCCACCCCCAGGGGGGGCATGAGCAGTTCTTC.

The chain recombines TRBV20-1 with TRBJ2-1; 8 positions match TRBD2. Trimming removed 0 bases from V and 4 bases from J; junction bases left unmatched: 5. The CDR3 is 15 amino acids. The germline V gene has CDR1 DFQATT and CDR2 SNEGSKA (reference sequence). The CDR3, as DNA: TGCAGTGCTAGAGATCGAGCGGGGGATTACAATGAGCAGTTCTTC. It is translated as CSARDRAGDYNEQFF.

A note on this clonotype: Since a much larger clone is just one base distant, this may be a read error. V is TRBV7-9 and J is TRBJ1-1; D may be TRBD1 (5 bases). The CDR3 is 11 amino acids. Per germline, CDR1 SEHNR and CDR2 FQNEAQ (reference sequence). With 8 bases removed from V and 2 bases from J, the gap between germline ends came to 6 bases. CDR3 nucleotide sequence: TGTGCCAGCGACAGAAACACTGAAGCTTTCTTT. Amino acid sequence: CASDRNTEAFF.

The table lists this clonotype with many counts. The genes are TRBV6-5 and TRBJ1-5, with D unclear. The CDR3 runs 13 residues. The V gene's germline CDR1 is MNHEY and CDR2 SVGAGI. The germline V and J ends were trimmed by 0 bases and 4 bases, with 4 bases remaining between them. The CDR3 region has the DNA TGTGCCAGCAGTTACTCCTATAATCAGCCCCAGCATTTT. Encoded protein: CASSYSYNQPQHF.

This clonotype came up once. At one end the junction does not follow the germline gene, possibly because of a read error. The J gene is TRBJ2-1, the V gene TRBV6-6; 7 positions match TRBD1. CDR1 is MNHNY, CDR2 SVGAGI, per germline (reference sequence). This CDR3 has 16 residues. CDR3 in DNA: TGTGCCAACAGTTACCTAGTCGGGACAGTCTACAATGAGCAGTTCTTC. Translation gives CANSYLVGTVYNEQFF.

The genes are TRBV10-3 and TRBJ2-7; D remains unclear. The CDR3 extends over 13 amino acids. Germline CDR1 reads ENHRY; CDR2 reads SYGVKD. Trimming left V 0 bases short and J 1 base short, with 4 bases between. The CDR3 nucleotides read TGTGCCATCAGTGAGTCCCCTTCCTACGAGCAGTACGTC. This codes for CAISESPSYEQYV.

CDR3 nucleotide sequence: TGTGCCAGTACCCCAAATCGCGAGGGAGGGAACACTGAAGCTTTCTTT. This codes for CASTPNREGGNTEAFF. The rearrangement uses TRBV6-2 or TRBV6-3 and TRBJ1-1; no definite D call. V gave up 9 bases and J gave up 1 base, with 21 bases separating them. Germline loops: CDR1 MNHEY, CDR2 SVGEGT. The CDR3 is 16 residues long.